This T cell receptor (beta chain) was retrieved from a study of blood T cell repertoires in COVID-19. Study background: In each case, the material was cDNA or gDNA derived from T cells, B-cell-depleted T cells, or PBMCs.

This clone was seen a single time. This table comes from immunoSEQ multiplex PCR, and its TCRdb copy is limited to in-frame clones, with some not included. Among under 75,000 clones, around 92% were seen once, and the ten largest hold around 4.3%. With 3 bases clipped from V and 2 bases from J, the junction kept 10 bases outside the gene matches. This CDR3 is 18 amino acids long. Germline V gene data show CDR1 as MDHEN and CDR2 as SYDVKM. The sequence was obtained from a man aged 50 or older with active COVID-19. The sample comprised peripheral blood. The chain is built from TRBV28 and TRBJ2-7, with 13 bases lining up with TRBD2. The CDR3 here is CASSFRTSGRVRAYEQYF. CDR3 coding DNA: TGTGCCAGCAGTTTCCGGACTAGCGGGAGAGTCCGGGCCTACGAGCAGTACTTC.